One and the same sample provided the 3 T cell receptor beta chains below, sequenced in a study of IL-17A CD8 T cells in psoriatic arthritis synovium. Libraries were prepared by immunoSEQ multiplex PCR; TCRdb keeps only in-frame clonotypes and omits some of them. The repertoire has 1,000 to 1,500 clones, about two thirds of them found once; the top ten carry roughly 15%. After approximately 1.5 hours of PMA and ionomycin stimulation, cells were labeled by IL-17A and IFNgamma secretion assays. The synovial fluid came from psoriatic arthritis joints with active inflammation. The source material was IL-17A+ (IFN-gamma+/-) memory CD8+ T cells from synovial fluid. The subset is: IL-17A+IFNgamma+/- memory CD8+ (Tc17) cells. The receptors come from a human donor with psoriatic arthritis.

This clone appeared once. This sequence joins TRBV4-3 and TRBJ2-7; 8 nucleotides match TRBD1. The length of the CDR3 is 15 residues. J lost 2 bases, V lost 3 bases, and 6 bases had no gene match. Germline V lookup: CDR1 LGHNA, CDR2 YSLEER. In nucleotides, the CDR3 is TGCGCCAGCAGCCAGCTGGTCAGGGGGCCCTACGAGCAGTACTTC. Its translation is CASSQLVRGPYEQYF.

This chain joins TRBV11-3 and TRBJ1-2, with 7 bases fitting TRBD1. Per the germline V gene, CDR1 is SGHNT and CDR2 is YENEEA. The junction had 4 bases not matched to a gene; V was cut back by 3 bases and J by 6 bases. The CDR3 sequence is 13 residues long. As DNA, the CDR3 is TGTGCCAGCAGCTTCCCAGGGGGTAATGGCTACACCTTC. The encoded protein is CASSFPGGNGYTF. Together with reference TRBV11-3 and TRBJ1-2, the CDR3 gives the full variable domain: EAGVVQSPRYKIIEKKQPVAFWCNPISGHNTLYWYLQNLGQGPELLIRYENEEAVDDSQLPKDRFSAERLKGVDSTLKIQPAELGDSAVYLCASSFPGGNGYTFGSGTRLTVV.

The chain recombines TRBV2 with TRBJ1-1; the D gene is possibly TRBD1 (5 bases). The CDR3 spans 13 residues. Germline CDR1 reads SNHLY; CDR2 reads FYNNEI. With 8 bases removed from V and 0 bases from J, the gap between germline ends came to 10 bases. In DNA form, the CDR3 reads TGTGCCAGCGAGGGGTATATGAACACTGAAGCTTTCTTT. Residues: CASEGYMNTEAFF.